The T cell receptor (beta chain) under discussion was sequenced for a study of cytomegalovirus exposure and HLA in healthy donors. Overall study context: When fewer than 500 donors were genotyped, roughly 82% of them were found to fall in the Caucasian-associated ancestry cluster.

Study-level points and caveats: The authors later found TCR association rates varying by HLA locus, with DRB1 most and HLA-C fewest.

A remark on this clone: Its antigen is unknown.

The study ran its PCR with 60 Vbeta and 13 Jbeta primers. Sequenced by immunoSEQ multiplex PCR; TCRdb stores in-frame clones only, minus some. Found here are about 120,000 clones, 79% of them singletons; the top ten hold roughly 2%. Deletions cut 4 bases from V and 7 bases from J, with 14 bases between. Germline assignment: CDR1 LNHNV and CDR2 YYDKDF (reference sequence). This CDR3 contains 15 residues. Specimen: PBMCs. This sequence originates from a man younger than 35 in good health and CMV-seronegative. The genes are TRBV15 and TRBJ1-6; D unclear. CDR3 region: CATSNGPAGNSPLHF. The CDR3 region has the DNA TGTGCCACCAGCAATGGGCCGGCGGGAAATTCACCCCTCCACTTT.